The 28 T cell receptor beta chains given below trace back to one sample, sequenced in a study of blood T cell repertoires in COVID-19. Produced via immunoSEQ multiplex PCR; TCRdb's table is partial and in-frame only. The table shows hundreds of thousands of clones, with around 84% occurring only once. The sequencing sample was made of PBMCs or T cells enriched from blood (not recorded which). These receptors originate from a man aged 40-50 years who had been exposed to COVID-19.

The V call is TRBV19, the J call TRBJ2-2; D is uncertain. Germline values: CDR1 LNHDA, CDR2 SQIVND (reference sequence). CDR3 length: 13 residues. V was clipped by 3 bases and J by 7 bases, with 9 bases between them. The CDR3 loop reads CASSIIALGELFF. In nucleotides, the CDR3 is TGTGCCAGTAGTATCATCGCACTCGGGGAGCTGTTTTTT.

The chain couples TRBV6-6 to TRBJ2-7, with TRBD2 identical over 13 bases. The J segment lost 7 bases and the V segment lost 5 bases, leaving 8 bases of the junction unmatched. Germline V gene sequence: CDR1 MNHNY, CDR2 SVGAGI (reference sequence). The CDR3 totals 15 residues. The CDR3 protein is CASSLLAGGEGEQYF. The CDR3 coding sequence is TGTGCCAGCAGTCTACTAGCGGGAGGGGAAGGAGAGCAGTACTTC.

The chain employs TRBV2 and TRBJ2-5, with a weak D call TRBD2 (5 bases). The V end lost 8 bases, the J end lost 5 bases, and 12 bases lay between the germline ends. This CDR3 is built from 12 residues. Germline loops: CDR1 SNHLY, CDR2 FYNNEI. The CDR3 is CASALARETQYF. As DNA, the CDR3 is TGTGCCAGCGCCCTAGCCCGGGAGACCCAGTACTTC.

For this clone: The junction departs from the called germline gene at one end, perhaps through a read error. This chain joins TRBV3-1 (or the pseudogene TRBV3-2) and TRBJ2-7, with TRBD1 matching 7 bases. The germline CDR1 and CDR2 sequences are LGHDT and YNNKEL (reference sequence). The length of the CDR3 is 12 residues. DNA for the CDR3: TGTGCCAGCAGTCAAGGGGACAGCGAGCAGTACTTC. As protein: CASSQGDSEQYF.

The rearrangement links TRBV5-5 to TRBJ2-2, with 7 bases aligning to TRBD2. V lost 0 bases, J lost 6 bases, and 5 bases stayed unmatched. The CDR3 loop spans 15 amino acids. CDR1 SGHKS and CDR2 YYEKEE come from the germline V gene (reference sequence). DNA for the CDR3: TGTGCCAGCAGCTTGGGCCTGCGGGAGTCCGGGGAGCTGTTTTTT. This encodes CASSLGLRESGELFF.

This rearrangement joins TRBV19 to TRBJ2-1, with D perhaps matching TRBD2 (5 bases). V lost 2 bases, J lost 7 bases, and 15 bases lay in between. CDR1 is LNHDA and CDR2 is SQIVND in the germline V gene (reference sequence). This CDR3 contains 15 residues. CDR3 sequence: CASSIIVLAGNEQFF. The CDR3 DNA is TGTGCCAGTAGTATAATCGTCCTAGCTGGTAATGAGCAGTTCTTC.

The chain employs TRBV5-1 and TRBJ2-1; tentatively, D is TRBD1 (5 bases). V was pared by 0 bases and J by 7 bases, with 8 bases between. The germline V gene encodes CDR1 SGHRS and CDR2 YFSETQ. This CDR3 spans 13 amino acids. The CDR3 protein is CASSLGQGNEQFF. The DNA for the CDR3 is TGCGCCAGCAGCTTGGGCCAGGGAAATGAGCAGTTCTTC.

The genes are TRBV9 and TRBJ1-2, with 7 bases fitting TRBD1. The CDR3 is 14 amino acids. The V and J ends lost 3 bases and 4 bases, in that order; junction bases with no gene match: 6. CDR1 is SGDLS, CDR2 YYNGEE, per germline. The CDR3 sequence: CASSGPTGVYGYTF. Written as DNA, the CDR3 is TGTGCCAGCAGCGGGCCAACAGGGGTCTATGGCTACACCTTC.

This clone occurred once. This chain links TRBV7-8 with TRBJ2-1; tentative D call: TRBD2 (5 bases). Deletions cut 5 bases from V and 4 bases from J, with 15 bases between. Looked up from germline, CDR1 is SGHVS and CDR2 is FQNEAQ. The CDR3 covers 15 residues. The CDR3 loop reads CASSPGELFYNEQFF. In DNA form, the CDR3 reads TGTGCCAGCAGCCCCGGGGAGTTGTTTTACAATGAGCAGTTCTTC.

V and J are TRBV6-5 and TRBJ2-3; TRBD1 is a possible D gene (7 bases). This CDR3 has 14 amino acids. The V gene's germline CDR1 is MNHEY and CDR2 SVGAGI. The V and J ends lost 8 bases and 2 bases respectively, with 14 bases between them. DNA for the CDR3: TGTGCCAGCCATGCGGGACAGATCACAGATACGCAGTATTTT. Translation: CASHAGQITDTQYF.

The chain employs TRBV5-1 and TRBJ2-1, with D unresolved. This CDR3 contains 15 residues. The germline V gene has CDR1 SGHRS and CDR2 YFSETQ. Trimming stripped 5 bases from V and 0 bases from J, with 12 bases between. This CDR3 reads CASSSAGSSYNEQFF. The CDR3 DNA reads as TGCGCCAGCAGTTCAGCAGGCAGCTCCTACAATGAGCAGTTCTTC.

This clone has a handful of counts. CDR3 loop: CAWSVTGPQHF. DNA of the CDR3: TGTGCCTGGAGTGTAACAGGGCCCCAGCATTTT. The chain combines TRBV30 with TRBJ1-5; a possible D gene is TRBD1 (5 bases). The germline V gene encodes CDR1 GTSNPN and CDR2 SVGIG (reference sequence). There are 11 residues in the CDR3. V was trimmed by 0 bases and J by 9 bases, leaving 6 bases between them.

The chain has TRBV11-2 and TRBJ2-3; the D gene is possibly TRBD2 (5 bases). CDR1 SGHAT and CDR2 FQNNGV come from the germline V gene. Trimming removed 7 bases from V and 3 bases from J, with 14 bases in between. The CDR3 covers 14 residues. The CDR3 loop is CASIPAGPTDTQYF. CDR3 DNA sequence: TGTGCCAGCATCCCCGCGGGTCCGACAGATACGCAGTATTTT.

The CDR3 DNA follows: TGTGCCAGCAGCTCAACAGGGTTCGGGGAGCTGTTTTTT. Translating gives CASSSTGFGELFF. The V gene is TRBV5-5, the J gene TRBJ2-2, with D perhaps TRBD1 (6 bases). Trimming pared 3 bases from V and 7 bases from J, leaving 10 bases between. Germline CDR1 reads SGHKS; CDR2 reads YYEKEE (reference sequence). The CDR3 is 13 amino acids.

The chain employs TRBV10-3 and TRBJ1-2; 7 nucleotides match TRBD1. V lost 2 bases, J lost 4 bases, and 4 bases stayed unmatched. CDR1 and CDR2 (germline): ENHRY, SYGVKD. This CDR3 has 14 residues. In DNA form, the CDR3 reads TGTGCCATCAGTGAGGCGGGACAGTTCTATGGCTACACCTTC. Amino acids: CAISEAGQFYGYTF.

The genes are TRBV11-2 and TRBJ2-5; tentative D call: TRBD1 (5 bases). The length of the CDR3 is 15 residues. V lost 5 bases to trimming and J lost 3 bases, with 16 bases between them. Germline values: CDR1 SGHAT, CDR2 FQNNGV. Written as DNA, the CDR3 is TGTGCCAGCAGCAGAGCGACCTTGACAGAAGAGACCCAGTACTTC. This translates into CASSRATLTEETQYF.

The V and J genes are TRBV10-3 and TRBJ2-1; tentatively, D is TRBD1 (5 bases). V was trimmed by 6 bases and J by 4 bases, leaving 10 bases between them. This CDR3 contains 13 residues. The germline V gene has CDR1 ENHRY and CDR2 SYGVKD. CDR3 loop: CAIRATGYNEQFF. CDR3 DNA sequence: TGTGCCATCAGGGCTACAGGTTACAATGAGCAGTTCTTC.

The chain links TRBV5-6 to TRBJ2-1; weak D call: TRBD1 (6 bases). The CDR3 contains 15 residues. The V gene lost 0 bases and the J gene lost 9 bases, with 16 bases spanning the gap. Per the germline V gene, CDR1 is SGHDT and CDR2 is YYEEEE. The chain's CDR3 is CASSLATGHQGEQFF. CDR3 DNA sequence: TGTGCCAGCAGCTTGGCGACGGGACACCAGGGTGAGCAGTTCTTC.

The chain recombines TRBV6-5 with TRBJ2-7; 7 bases agree with TRBD2. Germline V gene sequence: CDR1 MNHEY, CDR2 SVGAGI. J lost 1 base, V lost 8 bases, and 5 bases had no gene match. The CDR3 is 13 amino acids. CDR3 residues: CASLGTTSYEQYF. Here the CDR3 DNA reads TGTGCCAGCCTCGGGACTACTTCCTACGAGCAGTACTTC.

The chain carries TRBV7-9 and TRBJ1-3, with 10 bases fitting TRBD1. The CDR3 totals 14 residues. The V segment lost 4 bases and the J segment 8 bases; nucleotides outside the gene matches: 5. Germline lookup yields CDR1 SEHNR and CDR2 FQNEAQ (reference sequence). CDR3 nucleotide sequence: TGTGCCAGCAGCTGGGGACAGGGGTCGCACACCATATATTTT. As protein: CASSWGQGSHTIYF.

The chain uses TRBV18 and TRBJ2-1; 11 positions match TRBD2. CDR3 length equals 17 residues. With V trimmed by 0 bases and J by 4 bases, 5 bases remained unmatched. Germline lookup yields CDR1 KGHSH and CDR2 LQKENI. This chain's CDR3 is CASSPPSTSGSYNEQFF. Written as DNA, the CDR3 is TGTGCCAGCTCACCACCGAGTACTAGCGGGAGTTACAATGAGCAGTTCTTC.

The chain is built from TRBV2 and TRBJ2-5; 7 nucleotides match TRBD1. Germline V gene sequence: CDR1 SNHLY, CDR2 FYNNEI. The V segment lost 5 bases and the J segment 7 bases; nucleotides outside the gene matches: 7. The CDR3 has 13 residues. CDR3 DNA: TGTGCCAGCAGTCGGGACAGAATGGGGACCCAGTACTTC. This sequence encodes CASSRDRMGTQYF.

Turning to this clone: This sample also contains other DNA sequences that code for the same CDR3. V usage is TRBV19 and J usage is TRBJ2-2; D ambiguous. V was clipped by 2 bases and J by 6 bases, with 7 bases between them. This CDR3 has 13 amino acids. CDR1 LNHDA and CDR2 SQIVND come from the germline V gene (reference sequence). In DNA form, the CDR3 reads TGTGCCAGTAGTATACTCTCAGCCGGGGAGCTGTTTTTT. Residues: CASSILSAGELFF.

This chain links TRBV25-1 with TRBJ1-1; D uncertain. Trimming shortened V by 10 bases and J by 5 bases, and 11 bases separated the two germline ends. CDR1 and CDR2 from the germline V gene are MGHDK and SYGVNS. The length of the CDR3 is 11 residues. The CDR3 reads CATSGWTEAFF. CDR3 DNA sequence: TGTGCCACGAGCGGGTGGACTGAAGCTTTCTTT.

The rearrangement uses TRBV12-3 or TRBV12-4 and TRBJ1-1; tentative D call: TRBD1 (6 bases). CDR3 length: 11 residues. V was shortened by 5 bases and J by 10 bases, with 11 bases between the two germline ends. Here the CDR3 reads CASSRTGRAFF. The CDR3 DNA sequence: TGTGCCAGCAGTAGAACAGGGAGAGCTTTCTTT.

This clone was recorded a few times. The chain couples TRBV5-1 to TRBJ1-2; D may be TRBD1 (5 bases). Germline V gives CDR1 SGHRS, CDR2 YFSETQ. The CDR3 loop spans 12 amino acids. Trimming removed 7 bases at V and 1 base at J, with 8 bases between. CDR3 residues: CASSQGNYGYTF. CDR3 sequence (DNA): TGCGCCAGCTCCCAGGGTAACTATGGCTACACCTTC.

The rearrangement uses TRBV6-5 and TRBJ2-7; 11 bases are shared with TRBD1. This CDR3 is built from 12 residues. The V gene's germline CDR1 is MNHEY and CDR2 SVGAGI. The chain's CDR3 is CGVEGTGGEQYF. The CDR3 DNA reads TGTGGTGTTGAAGGGACAGGGGGCGAGCAGTACTTC.

The chain is built from TRBV30 and TRBJ2-5, with 11 bases matching TRBD2. CDR3 length: 16 residues. V shed 3 bases and J 5 bases; nucleotides not matched to a gene: 11. Germline V gives CDR1 GTSNPN, CDR2 SVGIG (reference sequence). CDR3 amino acids: CAWSYFSGRAGETQYF. CDR3 bases: TGTGCCTGGAGCTATTTTAGCGGGAGGGCCGGGGAGACCCAGTACTTC. Combining the CDR3 with reference TRBV30 and TRBJ2-5 gives the whole variable domain SQTIHQWPATLVQPVGSPLSLECTVEGTSNPNLYWYRQAAGRGLQLLFYSVGIGQISSEVPQNLSASRPQDRQFILSSKKLLLSDSGFYLCAWSYFSGRAGETQYFGPGTRLLVL.